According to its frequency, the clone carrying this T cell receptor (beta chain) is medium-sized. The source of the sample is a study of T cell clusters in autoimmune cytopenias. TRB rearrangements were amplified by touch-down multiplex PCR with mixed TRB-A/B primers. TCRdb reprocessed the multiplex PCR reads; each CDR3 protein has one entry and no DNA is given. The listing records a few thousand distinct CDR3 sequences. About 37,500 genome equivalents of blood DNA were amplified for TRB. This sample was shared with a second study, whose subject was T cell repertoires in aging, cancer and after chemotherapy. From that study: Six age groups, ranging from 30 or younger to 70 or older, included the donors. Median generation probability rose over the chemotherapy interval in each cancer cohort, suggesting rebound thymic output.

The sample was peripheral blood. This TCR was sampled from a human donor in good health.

CDR3 residues: CASSYPPGTIDTQYF. V is TRBV6-5 and J is TRBJ2-3; TCRdb lists TRBD1, though no DNA is available to test this call. The CDR3 loop spans 15 amino acids. Germline V lookup: CDR1 MNHEY, CDR2 SVGAGI.